Presented here are 15 T cell receptor beta chains from one specimen sequenced in a study of OX40 agonist ivuxolimab in advanced cancers. Sequencing used immunoSEQ multiplex PCR; TCRdb keeps in-frame clones, though not all of them. Here the sample spans over 65,000 clones, over 70% being singletons. This sample comprised CD4+ or CD8+ T cells sorted from blood, obtained in a trial of the OX40 agonist ivuxolimab. Source of these receptors: an adult with an advanced solid tumor such as melanoma, head and neck, liver or kidney cancer.

In this sample, this clone turned up a few times. Germline and junction disagree at one end, which may indicate a read error. The chain joins TRBV5-1 to TRBJ2-7, with 7 bases fitting TRBD1. Looked up from germline, CDR1 is SGHRS and CDR2 is YFSETQ. CDR3 size: 13 residues. The CDR3 bases are TGCGCCAGCAGCTTGGAAGGGCCACGGGACAGCTCTTTC. It encodes CASSLEGPRDSSF.

The chain uses TRBV6-5 and TRBJ1-5; no clear D gene. The length of the CDR3 is 13 residues. CDR1 and CDR2 from the germline V gene are MNHEY and SVGAGI. V lost 2 bases and J 5 bases, leaving 7 bases between the germline ends. The CDR3 is CASSYREDQPQHF. In nucleotides, the CDR3 is TGTGCCAGCAGTTACAGGGAGGATCAGCCCCAGCATTTT.

This clone was seen a few times. The V gene is TRBV28, the J gene TRBJ2-4; D is ambiguous. V was pared by 6 bases and J by 0 bases, with 18 bases between. The CDR3 loop spans 17 amino acids. Per germline, CDR1 MDHEN and CDR2 SYDVKM. The CDR3 DNA reads TGTGCCAGCAGCTCCGTCGGATCCCGACTAGCCAAAAACATTCAGTACTTC. It translates to CASSSVGSRLAKNIQYF.

The V and J genes are TRBV19 and TRBJ2-7; possible D gene TRBD2, 7 bases. This CDR3 spans 13 amino acids. Trimming stripped 5 bases from V and 6 bases from J, with 14 bases between. Germline CDR1 LNHDA, CDR2 SQIVND (reference sequence). The CDR3 here is CASSPRGAGEQYV. Here the CDR3 DNA reads TGTGCCAGTAGTCCTCGGGGGGCGGGCGAGCAGTACGTC.

The chain links TRBV5-6 to TRBJ1-4; D gene ambiguous. V dropped 0 bases and J dropped 3 bases, with 9 bases sitting between them. This CDR3 has 15 residues. Per germline, CDR1 SGHDT and CDR2 YYEEEE. In DNA form, the CDR3 reads TGTGCCAGCAGCTTGGGGCCGGCGGCTAATGAAAAACTGTTTTTT. Its protein is CASSLGPAANEKLFF.

The rearrangement links TRBV5-4 to TRBJ1-1; a possible D gene is TRBD1 (6 bases). V shed 3 bases and J shed 3 bases, with 12 bases lying between them. Per the germline V gene, CDR1 is SGHNT and CDR2 is YYREEE (reference sequence). This CDR3 contains 14 residues. The CDR3, as DNA: TGTGCCAGCAGCTGGGGACAAGATTACACTGAAGCTTTCTTT. This sequence encodes CASSWGQDYTEAFF.

The chain recombines TRBV28 with TRBJ2-3; D not resolved. The germline V and J ends were trimmed by 3 bases and 5 bases, with 3 bases remaining between them. Per germline, CDR1 MDHEN and CDR2 SYDVKM. The CDR3 runs 11 residues. Written as DNA, the CDR3 is TGTGCCAGCAGTTTGGAAGATACGCAGTATTTT. Its translation is CASSLEDTQYF.

The rearrangement uses TRBV25-1 and TRBJ1-2; D remains ambiguous. Germline V CDR1 and CDR2: MGHDK, SYGVNS. The CDR3 sequence is 11 residues long. The V and J ends lost 8 bases and 7 bases respectively, with 11 bases between them. DNA for the CDR3: TGTGCCAGCGAAGGTGTGTCTGGCTACACCTTC. It encodes CASEGVSGYTF.

V gene TRBV2 combines with J gene TRBJ2-1; 7 nucleotides match TRBD1. The germline V gene encodes CDR1 SNHLY and CDR2 FYNNEI. The CDR3 has 12 amino acids. Germline trimming cut 8 bases from V and 8 bases from J; bases unmatched to any gene: 6. CDR3 DNA sequence: TGTGCCAGCGGAGACAGGGACCATGAGCAGTTCTTC. It is translated as CASGDRDHEQFF.

The chain joins TRBV7-9 to TRBJ2-5, with D unclear. The CDR3 contains 13 residues. Trimming took 5 bases from V and 5 from J, leaving 12 bases between them. Per the germline V gene, CDR1 is SEHNR and CDR2 is FQNEAQ (reference sequence). CDR3: CASSLTLPETQYF. CDR3 nucleotide sequence: TGTGCCAGCAGCCTAACACTCCCGGAGACCCAGTACTTC.

The chain uses TRBV27 and TRBJ2-7, with D perhaps being TRBD1 or TRBD2 (7 bases each). V shed 5 bases and J shed 3 bases, with 23 bases lying between them. This CDR3 is built from 17 residues. Germline loops: CDR1 MNHEY, CDR2 SMNVEV (reference sequence). Written as DNA, the CDR3 is TGTGCCAGCAGTGTGCGGGGGACAGCCCGTTTACTCTACGAGCAGTACTTC. It encodes CASSVRGTARLLYEQYF.

This clone was recorded once. The chain couples TRBV7-9 to TRBJ2-2; the match to TRBD2 covers 10 bases. This CDR3 region has 16 residues. Unmatched junction bases numbered 3, after V lost 2 bases and J lost 3 bases. CDR1 and CDR2 from the germline V gene are SEHNR and FQNEAQ (reference sequence). This CDR3 is CASSLLAGDDTGELFF. CDR3 nucleotide sequence: TGTGCCAGCAGCTTACTAGCGGGAGACGACACCGGGGAGCTGTTTTTT. The full variable domain, with the rest looked up from reference TRBV7-9 and TRBJ2-2, is DTGVSQNPRHKITKRGQNVTFRCDPISEHNRLYWYRQTLGQGPEFLTYFQNEAQLEKSRLLSDRFSAERPKGSFSTLEIQRTEQGDSAMYLCASSLLAGDDTGELFFGEGSRLTVL.

The chain joins TRBV5-6 to TRBJ1-1, with 9 bases lining up with TRBD1. Per germline, CDR1 SGHDT and CDR2 YYEEEE. This CDR3 comprises 17 residues. Germline trimming cut 2 bases from V and 4 bases from J; bases unmatched to any gene: 12. The CDR3 protein is CASSFGQGLVSATEAFF. The CDR3, as DNA: TGTGCCAGCAGCTTCGGACAGGGGCTTGTTTCGGCCACTGAAGCTTTCTTT.

CDR3 nucleotides: TGTGCCAGCAGCGTAGGGGGACAGGTAGCCAAAAACATTCAGTACTTC. This sequence encodes CASSVGGQVAKNIQYF. V usage is TRBV9 and J usage is TRBJ2-4, with 8 bases that match TRBD1. The CDR3 extends over 16 amino acids. Per the germline V gene, CDR1 is SGDLS and CDR2 is YYNGEE. Trimming cost V 0 bases and J 0 bases; bases outside gene matches: 2.

The count of this clone is one. The V and J genes are TRBV5-4 and TRBJ2-7, with TRBD1 identical over 8 bases. V gave up 3 bases and J gave up 1 base; unmatched junction bases: 3. The CDR3 sequence is 14 residues long. Looked up from germline, CDR1 is SGHNT and CDR2 is YYREEE (reference sequence). This CDR3 reads CASSWTGSSYEQYF. In DNA form, the CDR3 reads TGTGCCAGCAGCTGGACAGGGAGTTCCTACGAGCAGTACTTC.